This TCR beta chain derives from a study of breast tumors, draining lymph nodes, adjacent tissues (dated by TCRdb to about 2016). Regarding the study in general: The study compared TCR beta repertoires across tumor, adjacent nontumor tissue and axillary lymph nodes from breast cancer patients. The study aimed to assess the relationships and possible T-cell exchange between tumor, surrounding tissue and draining lymph node repertoires in human breast cancer.

The CDR3 measures 15 amino acids from cysteine to phenylalanine. Only CDR3 DNA remains: 45 bases, in frame from the first base. CDR1 and CDR2, per the germline V gene, are MNHEY and SVGAGI. The lymph node samples were taken from the axillary draining lymph nodes of breast cancer patients. This clonotype was seen a handful of times. Its antigen has not been determined. A read error may produce the germline difference seen at one junction end. The sequencer listed for this sample is Illumina HiSeq 2000. TCR beta chain libraries were generated by multiplex PCR amplification. The amplified TCR beta chain products were analyzed by high-throughput sequencing. Through fastp at Q25 and MiXCR, TCRdb rebuilt clones from the public reads, retaining in-frame beta chains. Entries that share a CDR3 protein sequence are merged under the most common genes and DNA. This sample lists around 230,000 distinct CDR3 sequences; less than 35% were detected once. Of the sample, under 4.5% is held by the ten largest clones.

Study-level results and caveats: The conclusion that tumor T cells originate in lymph nodes was framed as consistent with a hypothesis rather than directly demonstrated. Tumors showed preferential V and J gene usage, and their T-cell repertoire diversity fell below that of lymph nodes yet above that of nontumor tissue. A scenario in which most tumor T cells derive from the lymph node and then expand within tumor tissue was judged to be consistent with the data. Tumor and nontumor tissue repertoires were significantly more similar in luminal-like than in basal-like breast cancer.

The chain was built from TRBV6-5 and TRBJ2-7; TRBD1 aligns with 7 central bases. Sample: axillary lymph node tissue. This TCR was sampled from a female donor with breast cancer. Some clones in this sample may be carry-over from other donors' samples. The CDR3 reads as follows: CASSHSAGTVRSVDF. The DNA sequence is as follows: TGTGCCAGCAGTCACTCGGCCGGGACAGTTCGCTCGGTGGACTTC.